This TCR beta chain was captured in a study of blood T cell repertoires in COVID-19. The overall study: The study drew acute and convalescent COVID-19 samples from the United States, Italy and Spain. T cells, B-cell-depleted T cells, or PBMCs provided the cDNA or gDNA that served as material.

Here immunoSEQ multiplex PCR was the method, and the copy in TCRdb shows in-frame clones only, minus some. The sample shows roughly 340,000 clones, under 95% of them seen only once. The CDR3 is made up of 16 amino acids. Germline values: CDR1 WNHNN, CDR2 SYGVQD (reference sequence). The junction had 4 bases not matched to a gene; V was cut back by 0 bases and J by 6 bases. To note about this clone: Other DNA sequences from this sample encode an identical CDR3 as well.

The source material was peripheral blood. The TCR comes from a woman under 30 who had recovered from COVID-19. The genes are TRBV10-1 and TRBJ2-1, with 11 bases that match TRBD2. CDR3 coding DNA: TGCGCCAGCAGTGAGTCGAGTCTAGCGGGGGGCAATGAGCAGTTCTTC. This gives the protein CASSESSLAGGNEQFF.